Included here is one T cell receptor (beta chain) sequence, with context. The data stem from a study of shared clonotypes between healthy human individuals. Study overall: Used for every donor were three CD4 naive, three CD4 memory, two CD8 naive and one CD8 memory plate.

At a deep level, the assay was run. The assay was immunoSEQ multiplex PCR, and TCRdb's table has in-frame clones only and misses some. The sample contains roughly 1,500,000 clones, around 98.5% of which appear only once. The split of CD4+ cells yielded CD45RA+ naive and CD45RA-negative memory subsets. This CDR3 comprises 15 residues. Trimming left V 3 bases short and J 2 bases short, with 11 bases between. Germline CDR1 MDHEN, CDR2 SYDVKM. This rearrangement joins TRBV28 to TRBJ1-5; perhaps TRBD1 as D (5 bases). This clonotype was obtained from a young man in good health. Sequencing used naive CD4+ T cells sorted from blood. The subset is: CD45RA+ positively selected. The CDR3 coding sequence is TGTGCCAGCAGTTTTGACAAGGGGCGCAATCAGCCCCAGCATTTT. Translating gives CASSFDKGRNQPQHF.